This TCR beta chain was sequenced in a study of T cell responses to AZD1222 COVID-19 vaccine. Regarding the study as a whole: Clonal diversity may have been underestimated in mostly white British donors. Within unmutated variant regions lay the reported targets of nearly half of spike-specific TCRs.

Produced via immunoSEQ multiplex PCR; TCRdb's table is partial and in-frame only. The table lists some 25,000 clones, over 75% of them singletons. Points on this clone: Its target is unknown.

The CDR3 has 13 residues. Trimming removed 1 base at V and 3 bases at J, with 6 bases between. Germline V gives CDR1 MDHEN, CDR2 SYDVKM. The chain recombines TRBV28 with TRBJ1-2; D gene uncertain. The starting material was peripheral blood, obtained 28 days after the second AZD1222 dose. The sequence was obtained from an adult who received the AZD1222 COVID-19 vaccine. Written as DNA, the CDR3 is TGTGCCAGCAGTTTATTGCAGCACTATGGCTACACCTTC. Encoded protein: CASSLLQHYGYTF.